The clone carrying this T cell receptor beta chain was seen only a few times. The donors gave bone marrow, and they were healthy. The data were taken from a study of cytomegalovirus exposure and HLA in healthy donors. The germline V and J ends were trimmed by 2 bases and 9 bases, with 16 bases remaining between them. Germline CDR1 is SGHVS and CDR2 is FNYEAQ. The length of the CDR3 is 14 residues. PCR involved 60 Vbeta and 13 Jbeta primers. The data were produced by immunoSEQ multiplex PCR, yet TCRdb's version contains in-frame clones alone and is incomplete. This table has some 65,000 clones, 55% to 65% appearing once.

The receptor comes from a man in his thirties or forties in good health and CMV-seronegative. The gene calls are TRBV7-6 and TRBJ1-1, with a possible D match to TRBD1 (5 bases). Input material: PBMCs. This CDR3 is CASSLSDQQVQAFF. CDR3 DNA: TGTGCCAGCAGCTTATCGGACCAACAGGTTCAAGCTTTCTTT. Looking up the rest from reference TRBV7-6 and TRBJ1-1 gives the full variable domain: GAGVSQSPRYKVTKRGQDVALRCDPISGHVSLYWYRQALGQGPEFLTYFNYEAQQDKSGLPNDRFSAERPEGSISTLTIQRTEQRDSAMYRCASSLSDQQVQAFFGQGTRLTVV.